This T cell receptor beta chain is from a study of OX40 agonist ivuxolimab in advanced cancers. Study results and caveats: Expanded clones belonging to CD8+ T cells outnumbered, on average, those of CD4+. At doses 0.1 to 3.0 mg/kg, CD4+ and CD8+ clones expanded.

Sequencing used immunoSEQ multiplex PCR; TCRdb keeps in-frame clones, though not all of them. Of approximately 58,000 clones in the sample, 80% to 90% were seen once. Worth noting for this clone: Its antigen is not identified.

Sampling times: baseline, cycle 4 day 1, cycle 7 day 1. The CDR3 consists of 19 residues. This sequence was found in an adult with an advanced solid tumor such as melanoma, head and neck, liver or kidney cancer. V usage is TRBV21-1 and J usage is TRBJ1-6; the table's D call TRBD1 went unverified against the DNA. TRBV21-1 is designated a pseudogene. Sequences were derived from CD4+ or CD8+ T cells sorted from blood, sampled in a trial of the OX40 agonist ivuxolimab. The chain's CDR3 is CASIVTGTEKSSYNSPLHF. CDR3 nucleotide sequence: TGTGCCAGCATCGTAACCGGGACAGAGAAAAGCTCCTATAATTCACCCCTCCACTTT.